Below are 27 T cell receptor delta chains sequenced from a single sample in a study of gamma-delta chains in newborns, infants, children. TCRdb fed the reads into CATT to redo clone calling. The data show about 7,000 delta-chain clones, roughly 0.62% seen once. Material: blood. These receptors came from a child who was a newborn, infant or young child, either healthy, febrile or measles-vaccinated (not recorded which).

In this sample, this clone turned up a few times. A single base separates this from a much larger clone, so it may be a read error. The sample carries other DNA sequences with the same CDR3. The chain uses TRDV2 and TRDJ2; 12 bases match TRDD3. Germline CDR1 GEAIGNYY, CDR2 EKD. The CDR3 totals 16 residues. In nucleotides, the CDR3 is TGTGCCTGTGACACACTGGGGGATACTTCGACAGCACAGCTCTTCTTT. Translation: CACDTLGDTSTAQLFF.

Relative to its sample, this clone is medium-sized. V gene TRDV2 combines with J gene TRDJ3; TRDD3 agrees at 10 bases. Germline V lookup: CDR1 GEAIGNYY, CDR2 EKD. V shed 3 bases, J shed 2 bases, and the junction held 3 bases outside the gene matches. The CDR3 consists of 17 residues. The CDR3 DNA sequence: TGTGCCTGTGACGTACTGGGGGATGCCTGGGACACCCGACAGATGTTTTTC. This sequence encodes CACDVLGDAWDTRQMFF.

A note on this clone: Other DNA sequences in the sample encode the same CDR3. The rearrangement links TRDV2 to TRDJ3, with 9 bases lining up with TRDD3. After removal of 7 bases from V and 0 bases from J, the junction contained 12 bases not matched to a gene. CDR3 length: 19 residues. Germline CDR1 GEAIGNYY, CDR2 EKD. The CDR3 region is CACDQVLGDSSWDTRQMFF. The CDR3 bases are TGTGCCTGCGATCAAGTACTGGGGGACAGCTCCTGGGACACCCGACAGATGTTTTTC.

A remark on this clone: TCRdb pairs this DNA with a much larger clone's protein that differs at residue 9, likely a read error; the protein shown was translated from the DNA. The sample contains more than one DNA sequence encoding this CDR3. The V and J genes are TRDV2 and TRDJ3; 10 nucleotides line up with TRDD3. V lost 1 base, J lost 0 bases, and 5 bases stayed unmatched. Germline V gene lookup returns CDR1 GEAIGNYY and CDR2 EKD. The CDR3 loop spans 19 amino acids. As DNA, the CDR3 is TGTGCCTGTGACACAGTGCTGGGGGATAGCTCCTGGGACACCCGACAGATGTTTTTC. This translates into CACDTVLGDSSWDTRQMFF.

Concerning this clone itself: This DNA's translation and the protein TCRdb lists, from a much larger clone, do not match at residue 12, likely due to a read error; the protein shown is translated from the DNA. The chain links TRDV2 to TRDJ3; weak D call: TRDD3 (6 bases). Germline V gene lookup returns CDR1 GEAIGNYY and CDR2 EKD. The CDR3 loop spans 18 amino acids. The CDR3 loop is CACDTLVLDSWGTRQMFF. CDR3 in DNA: TGTGCCTGTGACACCCTCGTACTGGACTCCTGGGGCACCCGACAGATGTTTTTC.

This clone was found a few times. One junction end does not reproduce the germline sequence, and a read error may be involved. Other DNA sequences in this specimen translate into the identical CDR3. J is TRDJ3 and V is TRDV2; 12 bases match TRDD3. The V gene's germline CDR1 is GEAIGNYY and CDR2 EKD. The CDR3 has 20 residues. The DNA for the CDR3 is TGTGCCTGTGACAACGTCCTGGGGGATACGGGCTCCTGGGACACCCGCCAGATGTTTTTC. It yields the protein CACDNVLGDTGSWDTRQMFF.

This clone was counted only a few times. This specimen includes other DNA sequences encoding the same CDR3. The J gene is TRDJ3, the V gene TRDV2; TRDD3 matches 10 bases. The germline V gene has CDR1 GEAIGNYY and CDR2 EKD. CDR3 length: 21 amino acids. After removal of 2 bases from V and 0 bases from J, the junction contained 12 bases not matched to a gene. The CDR3 sequence: CACDMVGDTGGYSWDTRQMFF. The CDR3 DNA reads TGTGCCTGTGACATGGTGGGGGATACCGGGGGATACTCCTGGGACACCCGACAGATGTTTTTC.

This clone was seen a few times. This DNA's translation and the protein TCRdb lists, from a much larger clone, do not match at residues 7 and 17, likely due to a read error; the protein shown is translated from the DNA. The chain has TRDV2 and TRDJ2; 7 positions agree with TRDD3. The J call is doubtful: the DNA matches TRDJ1 better. The CDR3 totals 18 residues. Germline CDR1 is GEAIGNYY and CDR2 is EKD. CDR3 residues: CACDNLPGDASLTAQLIF. The CDR3 DNA sequence: TGTGCCTGTGACAACTTACCGGGGGATGCATCTTTGACAGCACAACTCATCTTT.

This clone rates as medium-sized. V usage is TRAV29/DV5 and J usage is TRDJ3; 11 bases fit TRDD3. The V gene's germline CDR1 is NSMFDY and CDR2 ISSIKDK. CDR3 size: 18 residues. J lost 0 bases, V lost 2 bases, and 4 bases had no gene match. The CDR3 DNA is TGTGCAGCAAGTGATGGGGGATACGCCTCCTGGGACACCCGACAGATGTTTTTC. Translating it yields CAASDGGYASWDTRQMFF. Filled out from reference TRAV29/DV5 and TRDJ3, the complete variable domain reads DQQVKQNSPSLSVQEGRISILNCDYTNSMFDYFLWYKKYPAEGPTFLISISSIKDKNEDGRFTVFLNKSAKHLSLHIVPSQPGDSAVYFCAASDGGYASWDTRQMFFGTGIKLFVEP.

The table lists this clone with a few counts. Given a far larger clone just one base away, this is likely a sequencing read error. The same CDR3 arises from other DNA sequences in this sample as well. CDR3 DNA sequence: TGTGCCTGTGACACACTATTCCTACTGGGGGATACGGACTTGACAGCACAACTCTTCTTT. As protein: CACDTLFLLGDTDLTAQLFF. The gene calls are TRDV2 and TRDJ2; 13 bases agree with TRDD3. V dropped 1 base and J dropped 2; count of bases not matched to a gene: 12. The germline CDR1 and CDR2 sequences are GEAIGNYY and EKD. This CDR3 comprises 20 residues.

This clone turned up a few times. This may arise from a read error, as a much more abundant clone is one base away. V is TRDV2 and J is TRDJ1; 7 nucleotides align to TRDD3. Germline V CDR1 and CDR2: GEAIGNYY, EKD. Trimming took 3 bases from V and 3 from J; bases not matched to a gene: 9. The CDR3 has 15 residues. The chain's CDR3 is CACDPLGIYADKLIF. The CDR3 DNA follows: TGTGCCTGTGACCCACTGGGGATTTACGCCGATAAACTCATCTTT.

The sample holds a few counts of this clone. This may be a read error: a much more frequent sequence differs by one nucleotide. The chain links TRDV2 to TRDJ3; TRDD3 aligns across 10 bases. CDR1 GEAIGNYY and CDR2 EKD come from the germline V gene. This CDR3 is 17 amino acids long. CDR3 bases: TGTGCCTGTGACACTGGGGGATACTCCTGGGACTCCCGACAGATGTTTTTC. This encodes CACDTGGYSWDSRQMFF.

With regard to this clone: This likely reflects a read error, since a far larger clone is one base away. Additional DNA sequences in this sample encode the identical CDR3. The chain carries TRDV2 and TRDJ3; D may be TRDD3 (6 bases). V lost 3 bases, J lost 0 bases, and 14 bases lay in between. The CDR3 covers 18 residues. Per germline, CDR1 GEAIGNYY and CDR2 EKD. This chain's CDR3 is CACDLLGDSSWDTRQMFF. As DNA, the CDR3 is TGTGCCTGTGACCTACTGGGAGATAGCTCCTGGGACACCCGACAGATGTTTTTC.

A note on this clone: This may come from a read error, since a much larger clone is one base off. This sample also contains other DNA sequences that code for the same CDR3. The gene calls are TRDV2 and TRDJ3, with 10 bases fitting TRDD3. This CDR3 is 19 amino acids long. CDR1 is GEAIGNYY and CDR2 is EKD in the germline V gene. CDR3 in amino acids: CACDILGDTSSWDTRQMFF. The CDR3 DNA sequence: TGTGCCTGTGACATCTTGGGGGATACTAGCTCCTGGGACACCCGGCAGATGTTTTTC.

A note on this clone: A much bigger clone sits one base away, suggesting this may be a read error. The rearrangement links TRDV2 to TRDJ3; 8 nucleotides align to TRDD3. The germline V gene encodes CDR1 GEAIGNYY and CDR2 EKD. The CDR3 spans 18 residues. The CDR3 is CARDYWGDHSWDTRQMFF. The CDR3 DNA follows: TGTGCCCGTGACTACTGGGGGGACCACTCCTGGGACACCCGACAGATGTTTTTC.

This clone has a handful of counts. A much larger clone differs by one base, so this may be a read error. Additional DNA sequences in this sample encode the identical CDR3. The rearrangement joins TRDV2 to TRDJ3; 10 bases fit TRDD3. After removal of 3 bases from V and 1 base from J, the junction contained 2 bases not matched to a gene. The CDR3 length is 17 residues. Germline V gene data show CDR1 as GEAIGNYY and CDR2 as EKD. The CDR3: CACDVLGDSWDTRQMFF. For the CDR3, the DNA is TGTGCCTGTGACGTACTGGGGGATTCCTGGGACACCCGACAGATGTTTTTC.

Comments on this clone: One junction end disagrees with the germline gene, perhaps due to a read error. Within the sample, other DNA sequences also encode this same CDR3. This chain uses TRDV2 with TRDJ3, with 9 bases aligning to TRDD3. Germline-derived CDR1 and CDR2 are GEAIGNYY and EKD. The CDR3 runs to 19 residues. CDR3 residues: CACDKVLGDRSWDTRQMFF. In DNA form, the CDR3 reads TGTGCCTGCGACAAAGTACTGGGGGACCGCTCCTGGGACACCCGACAGATGTTTTTC.

This clone was seen a few times. The likely explanation is a read error, given a far larger clone one base away. This sequence joins TRDV2 and TRDJ3, with 7 bases aligning to TRDD3. Germline V gives CDR1 GEAIGNYY, CDR2 EKD. The V gene end was trimmed by 2 bases and the J gene end by 1 base; junction bases not matched to a gene: 4. This CDR3 contains 17 residues. CDR3 in DNA: TGTGCCTGTGACAATACTGGGGAATCCTGGGACACCCGACAGATGTTTTTC. Translated, it gives CACDNTGESWDTRQMFF.

This clone was seen a handful of times. The germline gene is not matched at one end of the junction; a read error may be the cause. V is TRDV2 and J is TRDJ3; D may be TRDD3 (6 bases). This CDR3 has 18 residues. Germline V gene data show CDR1 as GEAIGNYY and CDR2 as EKD. The CDR3 sequence: CACDRLGVNSWDTRQTFF. CDR3 DNA sequence: TGTGCCTGTGACCGTTTGGGGGTCAACTCCTGGGACACCCGACAGACGTTTTTC.

Remarks on this clone: This DNA's translation and the protein TCRdb lists, from a much larger clone, do not match at residue 4, likely due to a read error; the protein shown is translated from the DNA. The CDR3 spells CACGTYWGPHTDKLIF. CDR3 nucleotides: TGTGCCTGTGGCACTTACTGGGGGCCTCACACCGATAAACTCATCTTT. The chain uses TRDV2 and TRDJ1, with 8 bases matching TRDD3. The CDR3 is 16 residues long. Germline assignment: CDR1 GEAIGNYY and CDR2 EKD. J gave up 0 bases and V 5 bases, and 10 bases lay outside the gene matches.

On this clone itself: Given a far larger clone just one base away, this is likely a sequencing read error. This sequence joins TRDV2 and TRDJ3, with TRDD3 as a possible D gene (6 bases). Germline CDR1 reads GEAIGNYY; CDR2 reads EKD. The CDR3 is made up of 17 amino acids. Written as DNA, the CDR3 is TGTGCCTGTGACCCGTGGGGGCCGTCCTGGGACACCCGACAGATATTTTTC. This sequence encodes CACDPWGPSWDTRQIFF.

This clone was picked up a small number of times. The TCRdb protein comes from a much larger clone and disagrees with this DNA's translation at residue 10, likely due to a read error; the protein given here is derived from the DNA. This chain uses TRDV2 with TRDJ3; TRDD3 matches at 9 bases. V was pared by 3 bases and J by 2 bases, with 7 bases of the junction left unmatched. Germline assignment: CDR1 GEAIGNYY and CDR2 EKD. This CDR3 region has 18 residues. The DNA for the CDR3 is TGTGCCTGTGACCCCTGGGGGATCGGGACCTGGGACACCCGACAGATGTTTTTC. It is translated as CACDPWGIGTWDTRQMFF.

This clone qualifies as medium-sized. The chain employs TRDV2 and TRDJ1; 10 bases agree with TRDD3. The length of the CDR3 is 15 residues. Trimming took 2 bases from V and 0 from J; bases not matched to a gene: 2. Germline CDR1 reads GEAIGNYY; CDR2 reads EKD. CDR3 sequence (DNA): TGTGCCTGTGACAGTACTGGGGGATACACCGATAAACTCATCTTT. As protein: CACDSTGGYTDKLIF.

This clone qualifies as large. This sample includes further DNA sequences coding for the same CDR3. The chain has TRDV2 and TRDJ2; 10 nucleotides match TRDD3. CDR3 length: 14 amino acids. V lost 0 bases and J lost 8; bases outside the gene matches: 2. Germline V gives CDR1 GEAIGNYY, CDR2 EKD. The CDR3 region has the DNA TGTGCCTGTGACACCTGGGGGATACCCGCACAACTCTTCTTT. Translation gives CACDTWGIPAQLFF.

A remark on this clone: TCRdb's entry gives the protein of a much larger clone, which mismatches this DNA's translation at residue 7, likely from a read error; the protein reported here is translated from the DNA. V gene TRDV2 combines with J gene TRDJ1; D perhaps matches TRDD3 (5 bases). The CDR3 covers 16 residues. Germline V lookup: CDR1 GEAIGNYY, CDR2 EKD. Trimming shortened V by 3 bases and J by 1 base, and 17 bases separated the two germline ends. The chain's CDR3 is CACDYWRIGTTDKLIF. The DNA for the CDR3 is TGTGCCTGTGACTACTGGAGGATAGGAACCACCGATAAACTCATCTTT.

By sample fraction, this clone is medium-sized. Other DNA sequences from this sample encode an identical CDR3 as well. The genes are TRDV2 and TRDJ1, with D hard to call. The CDR3 length is 21 residues. Germline values: CDR1 GEAIGNYY, CDR2 EKD. The ends were cut back, 3 bases at V and 0 bases at J, with 31 bases in the middle. The DNA for the CDR3 is TGTGCCTGTGACCCCGTCAGCCGCTACGGCGCTGGAGGGCCGTACACCGATAAACTCATCTTT. This gives the protein CACDPVSRYGAGGPYTDKLIF.

This clone showed up just a few times. The protein that TCRdb holds for this DNA derives from a much larger clone and differs from the translated DNA at residue 10, which likely indicates a read error; the protein shown here is translated from the DNA. V and J are TRDV2 and TRDJ3; D is perhaps TRDD3 (6 bases). The germline V gene encodes CDR1 GEAIGNYY and CDR2 EKD. The CDR3 is made up of 19 amino acids. V gave up 0 bases and J gave up 0 bases, with 14 bases separating them. CDR3 in amino acids: CACDTVLGPYSWDTRQMFF. For the CDR3, the DNA is TGTGCCTGTGACACCGTACTGGGTCCATACTCCTGGGACACCCGACAGATGTTTTTC.